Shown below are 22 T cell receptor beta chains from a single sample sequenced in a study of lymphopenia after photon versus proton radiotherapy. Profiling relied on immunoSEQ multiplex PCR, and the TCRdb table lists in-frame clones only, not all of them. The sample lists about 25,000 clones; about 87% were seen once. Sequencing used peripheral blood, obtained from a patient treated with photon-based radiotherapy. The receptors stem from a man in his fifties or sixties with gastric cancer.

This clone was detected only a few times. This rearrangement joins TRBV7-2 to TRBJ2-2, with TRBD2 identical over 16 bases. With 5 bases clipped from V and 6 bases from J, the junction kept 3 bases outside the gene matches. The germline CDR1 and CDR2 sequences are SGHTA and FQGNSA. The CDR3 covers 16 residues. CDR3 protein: CASSVGTSGGAGELFF. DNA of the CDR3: TGTGCCAGCAGCGTCGGGACTAGCGGGGGGGCCGGGGAGCTGTTTTTT.

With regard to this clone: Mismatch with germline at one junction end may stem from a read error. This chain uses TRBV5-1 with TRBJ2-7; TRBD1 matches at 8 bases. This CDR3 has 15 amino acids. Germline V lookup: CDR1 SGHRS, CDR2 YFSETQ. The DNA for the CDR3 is TGTGCCAGCAGCCCCGGGACAGGTGAATTTAGCGAGCAGTACTTC. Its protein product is CASSPGTGEFSEQYF.

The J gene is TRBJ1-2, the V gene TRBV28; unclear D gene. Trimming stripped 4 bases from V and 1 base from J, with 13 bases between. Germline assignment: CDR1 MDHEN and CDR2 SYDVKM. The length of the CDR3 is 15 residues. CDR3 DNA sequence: TGTGCCAGCAGTTCCCCGACGGGGAATAACTATGGCTACACCTTC. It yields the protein CASSSPTGNNYGYTF.

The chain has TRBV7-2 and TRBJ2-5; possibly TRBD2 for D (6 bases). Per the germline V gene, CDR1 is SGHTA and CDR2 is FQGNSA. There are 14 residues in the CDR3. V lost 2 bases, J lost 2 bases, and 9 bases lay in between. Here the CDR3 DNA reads TGTGCCAGCAGCTTAAACGGGGGACAAGAGACCCAGTACTTC. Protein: CASSLNGGQETQYF.

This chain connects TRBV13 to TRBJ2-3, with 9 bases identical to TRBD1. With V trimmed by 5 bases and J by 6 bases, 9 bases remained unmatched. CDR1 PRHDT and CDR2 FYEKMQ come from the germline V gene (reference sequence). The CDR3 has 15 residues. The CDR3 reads CASSQPGQGADTQYF. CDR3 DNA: TGTGCCAGCAGCCAGCCGGGACAGGGCGCCGATACGCAGTATTTT.

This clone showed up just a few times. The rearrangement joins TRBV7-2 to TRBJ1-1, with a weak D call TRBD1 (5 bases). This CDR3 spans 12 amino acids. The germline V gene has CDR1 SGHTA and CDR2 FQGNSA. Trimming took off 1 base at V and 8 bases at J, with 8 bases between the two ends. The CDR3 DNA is TGTGCCAGCAGCTTAGGGACACCCGAAGCTTTCTTT. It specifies CASSLGTPEAFF.

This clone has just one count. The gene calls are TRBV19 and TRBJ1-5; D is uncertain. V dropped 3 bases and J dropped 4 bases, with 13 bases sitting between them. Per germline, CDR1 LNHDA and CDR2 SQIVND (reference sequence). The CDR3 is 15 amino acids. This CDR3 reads CASSIYRSWNQPQHF. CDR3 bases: TGTGCCAGTAGTATTTACCGGTCTTGGAATCAGCCCCAGCATTTT.

This CDR3 reads CAWQTGYDSPLHF. The CDR3 region has the DNA TGTGCCTGGCAGACAGGGTACGATTCACCCCTCCACTTT. V and J are TRBV30 and TRBJ1-6; TRBD1 matches at 7 bases. The ends lost 5 bases at V and 8 bases at J; junction bases unmatched: 6. CDR1 and CDR2 from the germline V gene are GTSNPN and SVGIG (reference sequence). CDR3 length: 13 residues.

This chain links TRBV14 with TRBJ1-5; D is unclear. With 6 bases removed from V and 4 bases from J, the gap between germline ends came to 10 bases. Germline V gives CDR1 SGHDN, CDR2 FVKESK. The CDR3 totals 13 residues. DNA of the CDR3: TGTGCCAGCAGTCCGCAAGGGAATCAGCCCCAGCATTTT. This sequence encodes CASSPQGNQPQHF. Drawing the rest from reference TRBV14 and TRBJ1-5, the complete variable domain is EAGVTQFPSHSVIEKGQTVTLRCDPISGHDNLYWYRRVMGKEIKFLLHFVKESKQDESGMPNNRFLAERTGGTYSTLKVQPAELEDSGVYFCASSPQGNQPQHFGDGTRLSIL.

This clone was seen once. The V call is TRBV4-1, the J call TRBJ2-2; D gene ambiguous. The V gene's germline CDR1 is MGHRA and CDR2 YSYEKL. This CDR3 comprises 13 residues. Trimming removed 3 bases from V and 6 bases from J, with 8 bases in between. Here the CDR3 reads CASSQGLPGELFF. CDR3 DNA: TGCGCCAGCAGCCAGGGGTTACCCGGGGAGCTGTTTTTT.

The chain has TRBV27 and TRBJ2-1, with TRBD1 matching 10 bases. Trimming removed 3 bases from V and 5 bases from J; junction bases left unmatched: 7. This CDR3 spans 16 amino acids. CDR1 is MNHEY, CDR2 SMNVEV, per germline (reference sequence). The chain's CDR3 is CASSFRRQGAHNEQFF. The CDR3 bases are TGTGCCAGCAGTTTCCGGCGACAGGGGGCCCACAATGAGCAGTTCTTC.

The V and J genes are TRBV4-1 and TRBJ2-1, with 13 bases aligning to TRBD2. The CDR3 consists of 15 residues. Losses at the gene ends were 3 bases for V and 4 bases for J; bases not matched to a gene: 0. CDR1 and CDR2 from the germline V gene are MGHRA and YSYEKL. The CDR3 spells CASSQGLAGYNEQFF. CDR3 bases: TGCGCCAGCAGCCAGGGACTAGCGGGGTACAATGAGCAGTTCTTC.

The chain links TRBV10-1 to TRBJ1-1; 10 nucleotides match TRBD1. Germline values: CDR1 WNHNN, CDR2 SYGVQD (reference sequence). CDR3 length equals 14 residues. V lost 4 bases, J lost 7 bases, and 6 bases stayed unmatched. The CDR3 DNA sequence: TGCGCCAGCAGTGCCGGGACAGGGGTCGGTGAAGCTTTCTTT. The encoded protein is CASSAGTGVGEAFF.

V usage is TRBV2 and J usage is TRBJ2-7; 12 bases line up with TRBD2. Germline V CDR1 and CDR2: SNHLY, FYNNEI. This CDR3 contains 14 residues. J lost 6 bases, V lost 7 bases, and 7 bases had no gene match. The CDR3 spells CASILAGGLREQYV. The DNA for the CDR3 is TGTGCCAGCATTCTAGCGGGGGGGCTTCGCGAGCAGTACGTC.

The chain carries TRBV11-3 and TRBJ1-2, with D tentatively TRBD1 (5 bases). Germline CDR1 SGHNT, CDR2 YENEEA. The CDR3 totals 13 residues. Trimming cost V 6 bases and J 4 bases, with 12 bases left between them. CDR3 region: CASRSDRRYGYTF. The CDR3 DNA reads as TGTGCCAGCAGATCAGACAGACGCTATGGCTACACCTTC.

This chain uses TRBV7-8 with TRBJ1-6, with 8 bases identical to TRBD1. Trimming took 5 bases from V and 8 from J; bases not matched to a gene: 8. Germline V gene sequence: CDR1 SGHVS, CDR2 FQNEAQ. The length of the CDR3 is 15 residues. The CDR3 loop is CASSVGQGAHSPLHF. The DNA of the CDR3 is TGTGCCAGCAGCGTAGGACAGGGAGCGCATTCACCCCTCCACTTT.

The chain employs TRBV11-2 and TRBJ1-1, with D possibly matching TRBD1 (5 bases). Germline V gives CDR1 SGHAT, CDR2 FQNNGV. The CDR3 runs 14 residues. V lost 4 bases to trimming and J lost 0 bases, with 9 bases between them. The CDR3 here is CASSSSTVNTEAFF. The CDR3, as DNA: TGTGCCAGCAGCTCTTCGACAGTGAACACTGAAGCTTTCTTT.

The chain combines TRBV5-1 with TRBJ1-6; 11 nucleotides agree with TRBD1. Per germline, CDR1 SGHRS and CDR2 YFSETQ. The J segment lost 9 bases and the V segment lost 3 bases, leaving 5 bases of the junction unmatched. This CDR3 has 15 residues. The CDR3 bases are TGCGCCAGCAGCTCCACCGGGACAGGGGGTTCACCCCTCCACTTT. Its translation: CASSSTGTGGSPLHF.

The CDR3 region has the DNA TGTGCCAGCAGTCATCGGAGGGGCAATCAGCCCCAGCATTTT. Encoded protein: CASSHRRGNQPQHF. The chain is built from TRBV6-8 and TRBJ1-5; D is unclear. This CDR3 comprises 14 residues. CDR1 and CDR2 from the germline V gene are MNHGY and SAAAGT. The V and J ends lost 5 bases and 2 bases respectively, with 10 bases between them.

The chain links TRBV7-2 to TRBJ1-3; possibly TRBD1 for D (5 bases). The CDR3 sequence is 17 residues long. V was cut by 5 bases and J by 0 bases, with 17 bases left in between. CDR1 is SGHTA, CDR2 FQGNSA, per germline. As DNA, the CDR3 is TGTGCCAGCAGCCTACGGGACCCCAAGGCCTCTGGAAACACCATATATTTT. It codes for CASSLRDPKASGNTIYF. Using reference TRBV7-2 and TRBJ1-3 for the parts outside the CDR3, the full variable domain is GAGVSQSPSNKVTEKGKDVELRCDPISGHTALYWYRQSLGQGLEFLIYFQGNSAPDKSGLPSDRFSAERTGGSVSTLTIQRTQQEDSAVYLCASSLRDPKASGNTIYFGEGSWLTVV.

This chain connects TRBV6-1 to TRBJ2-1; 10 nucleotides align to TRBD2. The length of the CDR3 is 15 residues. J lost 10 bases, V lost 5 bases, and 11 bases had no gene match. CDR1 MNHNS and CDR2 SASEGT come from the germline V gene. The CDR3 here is CASSPSLAGGREQFF. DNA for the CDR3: TGTGCCAGCAGTCCCAGTTTAGCGGGGGGCCGGGAGCAGTTCTTC.

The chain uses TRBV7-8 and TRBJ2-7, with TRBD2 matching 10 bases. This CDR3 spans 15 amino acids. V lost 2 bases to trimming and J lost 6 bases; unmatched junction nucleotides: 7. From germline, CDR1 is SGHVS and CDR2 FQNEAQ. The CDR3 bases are TGTGCCAGCAGCTTAAGGAGCGGGGGGGCGATCGAGCAGTACGTC. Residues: CASSLRSGGAIEQYV.